The 30 T cell receptor beta chains below come from one sample, sequenced in a study of OX40 agonist ivuxolimab in advanced cancers. Measured with immunoSEQ multiplex PCR; TCRdb has only the in-frame clones, and not every one. The data contain approximately 61,000 clones, nearly 90% of them singletons. The sequencing used CD4+ or CD8+ T cells sorted from blood, collected in a trial of the OX40 agonist ivuxolimab. These receptors were obtained from an adult with an advanced solid tumor such as melanoma, head and neck, liver or kidney cancer.

The chain joins TRBV6-5 to TRBJ2-7, with D tentatively TRBD1 or TRBD2 (7 bases each). The V end was cut by 2 bases, the J end by 5 bases, with 19 bases between. Germline CDR1 is MNHEY and CDR2 is SVGAGI. CDR3 size: 16 residues. The CDR3 reads CASSYRGGQIGDEQYF. The CDR3 bases are TGTGCCAGCAGTTACAGGGGGGGACAGATTGGGGACGAGCAGTACTTC.

V and J are TRBV11-2 and TRBJ2-1; TRBD1 is a possible D gene (6 bases). There are 13 residues in the CDR3. The V gene's germline CDR1 is SGHAT and CDR2 FQNNGV. Deletions cut 4 bases from V and 4 bases from J, with 8 bases between. The CDR3 region is CASSSDRYNEQFF. The CDR3 nucleotides read TGTGCCAGCAGCTCAGACAGGTACAATGAGCAGTTCTTC.

The gene calls are TRBV9 and TRBJ2-7; the D is unclear. Germline-derived CDR1 and CDR2 are SGDLS and YYNGEE. The CDR3 runs 13 residues. V dropped 8 bases and J dropped 0 bases, with 12 bases sitting between them. CDR3: CASAPVPSYEQYF. Here the CDR3 DNA reads TGTGCCAGTGCACCAGTCCCCTCCTACGAGCAGTACTTC.

This clone was counted a single time. The chain uses TRBV9 and TRBJ1-4, with 9 bases fitting TRBD1. The CDR3 totals 15 residues. The germline CDR1 and CDR2 sequences are SGDLS and YYNGEE. Trimming removed 5 bases from V and 4 bases from J; junction bases left unmatched: 6. This chain's CDR3 is CASRAGTGYNEKLFF. DNA of the CDR3: TGTGCCAGCAGGGCTGGGACAGGGTATAATGAAAAACTGTTTTTT.

V gene TRBV18 combines with J gene TRBJ1-2; 11 nucleotides align to TRBD1. Trimming cost V 3 bases and J 6 bases; bases outside gene matches: 6. Germline loops: CDR1 KGHSH, CDR2 LQKENI. This CDR3 has 15 residues. The CDR3 DNA reads as TGTGCCAGCTCACCTGAACCGGGACAGGGGGATGGCTACACCTTC. This codes for CASSPEPGQGDGYTF.

The rearrangement links TRBV6-1 to TRBJ1-4, with D unclear. CDR3 length equals 15 residues. Germline V gene lookup returns CDR1 MNHNS and CDR2 SASEGT. Trimming took 2 bases from V and 5 from J, leaving 12 bases between them. The CDR3 sequence: CASSERGTQNEKLFF. The CDR3 nucleotides read TGTGCCAGCAGTGAAAGAGGAACCCAAAATGAAAAACTGTTTTTT.

V gene TRBV15 combines with J gene TRBJ2-1; D is undetermined. Trimming cost V 0 bases and J 4 bases, with 10 bases left between them. In germline, CDR1 is LNHNV, CDR2 YYDKDF (reference sequence). The CDR3 length is 15 residues. In DNA form, the CDR3 reads TGTGCCACCAGCAGAGATGGAGCGACTTACAATGAGCAGTTCTTC. Amino acids: CATSRDGATYNEQFF.

The CDR3 DNA reads as TGTGCCAGCAGTGATTACAGGGTTGGAGAAAAACTGTTTTTT. Amino acid sequence: CASSDYRVGEKLFF. The J gene is TRBJ1-4, the V gene TRBV25-1, with a weak D call TRBD1 (6 bases). This CDR3 spans 14 amino acids. CDR1 MGHDK and CDR2 SYGVNS come from the germline V gene. Trimming removed 3 bases at V and 8 bases at J, with 13 bases between.

The chain carries TRBV19 and TRBJ2-7, with 7 bases that match TRBD1. Germline V gene data show CDR1 as LNHDA and CDR2 as SQIVND (reference sequence). V trimming: 4 bases; J trimming: 2 bases; junction bases outside the gene matches: 5. The CDR3 extends over 14 amino acids. The CDR3: CASSTDRWTYEQYF. DNA of the CDR3: TGTGCCAGTAGTACGGACAGGTGGACCTACGAGCAGTACTTC.

The chain is built from TRBV6-9 and TRBJ1-5; D may be TRBD1 (5 bases). Trimming removed 9 bases at V and 11 bases at J, with 20 bases between. The CDR3 loop spans 13 amino acids. CDR1 MNHGY and CDR2 SVAAGI come from the germline V gene. The CDR3 DNA reads as TGTGCCAGTAAGACCGGGGCCTCGGTAGCCCAGCATTTT. It is translated as CASKTGASVAQHF.

This rearrangement joins TRBV6-1 to TRBJ1-2; perhaps TRBD1 as D (5 bases). The CDR3 runs 15 residues. Germline V CDR1 and CDR2: MNHNS, SASEGT. Deletions cut 6 bases from V and 2 bases from J, with 16 bases between. The CDR3 DNA follows: TGTGCCAGCAGGGCTGACAGTAATCGGAACTATGGCTACACCTTC. Protein product: CASRADSNRNYGYTF.

V and J are TRBV6-1 and TRBJ1-3, with D unclear. V lost 5 bases, J lost 2 bases, and 7 bases lay in between. Germline V CDR1 and CDR2: MNHNS, SASEGT. The CDR3 consists of 13 residues. The CDR3 DNA is TGTGCCAGCAGTTCGAGCGCTGGAAACACCATATATTTT. Translating it yields CASSSSAGNTIYF.

The chain links TRBV5-8 to TRBJ2-4, with D possibly matching TRBD1 (6 bases). Germline V gene sequence: CDR1 SGHTS, CDR2 YDEGEE. V was trimmed by 4 bases and J by 0 bases, leaving 20 bases between them. The CDR3 spans 18 residues. The CDR3 loop reads CASSPATGFKIAKNIQYF. CDR3 coding DNA: TGTGCCAGCAGCCCTGCGACAGGATTCAAGATAGCCAAAAACATTCAGTACTTC.

The rearrangement uses TRBV29-1 and TRBJ1-2, with D possibly TRBD1 on 6 matching bases. V lost 3 bases and J lost 8, with 10 bases in between. The CDR3 length is 11 residues. The germline CDR1 and CDR2 sequences are SQVTM and ANQGSEA. CDR3 in DNA: TGCAGCGTTGATGACACAGGGGGCTACACCTTC. It encodes CSVDDTGGYTF.

This chain links TRBV5-1 with TRBJ1-2; D may be TRBD1 (5 bases). CDR1 and CDR2 from the germline V gene are SGHRS and YFSETQ. This CDR3 spans 14 amino acids. The ends were cut back, 3 bases at V and 3 bases at J, with 12 bases in the middle. The CDR3 loop reads CASSSLEGDYGYTF. CDR3 sequence (DNA): TGCGCCAGCAGCTCCTTGGAAGGGGACTATGGCTACACCTTC.

This sequence joins TRBV2 and TRBJ1-6; possibly TRBD1 for D (5 bases). V lost 5 bases and J 7 bases, leaving 12 bases between the germline ends. CDR3 length: 14 residues. The germline CDR1 and CDR2 sequences are SNHLY and FYNNEI. The CDR3 loop reads CASSLLTVNSPLHF. Written as DNA, the CDR3 is TGTGCCAGCAGTCTCCTGACAGTGAATTCACCCCTCCACTTT.

The J gene is TRBJ1-1, the V gene TRBV2, with D maybe TRBD1 (5 bases). Trimming removed 8 bases from V and 6 bases from J, with 16 bases in between. This CDR3 has 13 residues. The germline CDR1 and CDR2 sequences are SNHLY and FYNNEI. As DNA, the CDR3 is TGTGCCAGCGGAGATAGGGGCAATTCTGAAGCTTTCTTT. Translation: CASGDRGNSEAFF.

As concerns this clone: The sample contains more than one DNA sequence encoding this CDR3. V and J are TRBV6-4 and TRBJ2-3; 8 positions match TRBD2. V was clipped by 3 bases and J by 6 bases; unmatched bases: 8. The length of the CDR3 is 15 residues. The germline gives CDR1 MRHNA, CDR2 SNTAGT. CDR3 in DNA: TGTGCCAGCAGTGAAACTTCGGGGGGGGCTGATACGCAGTATTTT. This gives the protein CASSETSGGADTQYF.

This clone was counted between two and nine times. The chain has TRBV4-2 and TRBJ1-2; tentatively, D is TRBD1 (6 bases). V shed 0 bases and J shed 8 bases, with 16 bases lying between them. Germline lookup yields CDR1 LGHNA and CDR2 YNFKEQ. The CDR3 is made up of 15 amino acids. The CDR3 region has the DNA TGTGCCAGCAGCCAAGATGGGTCCAGGGGATACGGCTACACCTTC. It yields the protein CASSQDGSRGYGYTF.

The V gene is TRBV18, the J gene TRBJ1-4; the D gene is possibly TRBD1 (5 bases). The CDR3 extends over 19 amino acids. Trimming took off 2 bases at V and 7 bases at J, with 26 bases between the two ends. Germline loops: CDR1 KGHSH, CDR2 LQKENI. In nucleotides, the CDR3 is TGTGCCAGCTCACCAAGAGGCGGGCAGGGACGATTTAAAGGTGAAAAACTGTTTTTT. It codes for CASSPRGGQGRFKGEKLFF.

The chain combines TRBV18 with TRBJ1-2; tentatively, D is TRBD1 (5 bases). The V and J ends lost 3 bases and 6 bases respectively, with 11 bases between them. The CDR3 length is 13 residues. Per germline, CDR1 KGHSH and CDR2 LQKENI. This chain's CDR3 is CASSPVGGDGYTF. Here the CDR3 DNA reads TGTGCCAGCTCACCCGTAGGAGGGGATGGCTACACCTTC.

The rearrangement links TRBV6-5 to TRBJ1-2; D unclear. The CDR3 loop spans 14 amino acids. Deletions cut 2 bases from V and 8 bases from J, with 15 bases between. CDR1 is MNHEY, CDR2 SVGAGI, per germline. The chain's CDR3 is CASSYRTRAEGYTF. DNA for the CDR3: TGTGCCAGCAGTTACAGGACCCGGGCGGAGGGCTACACCTTC.

V usage is TRBV6-5 and J usage is TRBJ1-1; a possible D gene is TRBD1 (6 bases). The CDR3 length is 15 residues. V was shortened by 0 bases and J by 0 bases, with 8 bases between the two germline ends. Germline assignment: CDR1 MNHEY and CDR2 SVGAGI. The CDR3 coding sequence is TGTGCCAGCAGTTACTCCGGGGGCATGAACACTGAAGCTTTCTTT. Protein sequence: CASSYSGGMNTEAFF.

Only one count was recorded for this clone. V is TRBV6-5 and J is TRBJ2-5; 9 positions match TRBD1. J lost 4 bases, V lost 3 bases, and 9 bases had no gene match. The germline V gene encodes CDR1 MNHEY and CDR2 SVGAGI. The CDR3 spans 16 residues. The DNA for the CDR3 is TGTGCCAGCAGTTATAAGACAGGGGGAAATAGAGAGACCCAGTACTTC. It yields the protein CASSYKTGGNRETQYF.

V gene TRBV30 combines with J gene TRBJ1-1, with 7 bases fitting TRBD1. CDR3 length equals 16 residues. Looked up from germline, CDR1 is GTSNPN and CDR2 is SVGIG (reference sequence). V lost 2 bases to trimming and J lost 3 bases; unmatched junction nucleotides: 12. Here the CDR3 DNA reads TGTGCCTGGAGTCCCACTCTAGGGACAGTCCACACTGAAGCTTTCTTT. Its translation: CAWSPTLGTVHTEAFF.

This clone was observed a few times. The gene calls are TRBV5-6 and TRBJ1-1; D is perhaps TRBD1 (5 bases). CDR3 size: 16 residues. Germline loops: CDR1 SGHDT, CDR2 YYEEEE. The V end lost 4 bases, the J end lost 1 base, and 17 bases lay between the germline ends. For the CDR3, the DNA is TGTGCCAGCAGCCCGACGGACAACTGGGGGAACACTGAAGCTTTCTTT. This translates into CASSPTDNWGNTEAFF.

The chain links TRBV5-1 to TRBJ2-7; 9 nucleotides line up with TRBD1. The CDR3 runs to 16 residues. The V and J ends lost 1 base and 2 bases, in that order; junction bases with no gene match: 7. The germline CDR1 and CDR2 sequences are SGHRS and YFSETQ. CDR3 amino acids: CASSLRTGAGAYEQYF. CDR3 DNA: TGCGCCAGCAGCTTGAGGACAGGGGCAGGGGCCTACGAGCAGTACTTC.

Turning to this clone: A junction end diverges from the germline sequence, so it may reflect a read error. The J gene is TRBJ2-5, the V gene TRBV7-2, with 8 bases that match TRBD1. This CDR3 is built from 17 residues. CDR1 is SGHTA, CDR2 FQGNSA, per germline. The DNA of the CDR3 is TGTGCCAGCAGCTTAAAGGCAACAGGGGGTACCCAAGGGACCCAGTACTTC. Translation: CASSLKATGGTQGTQYF.

This sequence joins TRBV11-2 and TRBJ2-7, with 9 bases matching TRBD1. CDR3 length: 15 amino acids. CDR1 and CDR2 from the germline V gene are SGHAT and FQNNGV. V gave up 4 bases and J gave up 5 bases; unmatched junction bases: 9. The chain's CDR3 is CASSSTAGTGNEQYF. The CDR3 DNA reads as TGTGCCAGCAGCTCCACCGCCGGGACAGGGAACGAGCAGTACTTC.

This clone was found a few times. The rearrangement uses TRBV6-5 and TRBJ2-1; 11 bases line up with TRBD2. CDR3 length: 15 amino acids. V lost 5 bases to trimming and J lost 4 bases; unmatched junction nucleotides: 4. Germline loops: CDR1 MNHEY, CDR2 SVGAGI. The CDR3 here is CASSPRTSGYNEQFF. CDR3 nucleotide sequence: TGTGCCAGCAGTCCCCGGACTAGCGGGTACAATGAGCAGTTCTTC.